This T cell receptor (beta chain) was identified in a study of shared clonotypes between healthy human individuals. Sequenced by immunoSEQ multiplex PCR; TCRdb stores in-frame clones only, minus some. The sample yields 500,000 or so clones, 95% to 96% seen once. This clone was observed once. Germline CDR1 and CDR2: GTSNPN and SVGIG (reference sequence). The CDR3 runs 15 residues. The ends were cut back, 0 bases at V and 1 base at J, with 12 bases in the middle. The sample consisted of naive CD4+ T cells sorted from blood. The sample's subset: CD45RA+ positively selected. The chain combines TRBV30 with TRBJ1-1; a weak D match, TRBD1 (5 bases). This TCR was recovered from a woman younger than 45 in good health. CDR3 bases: TGTGCCTGGAGTGTAGCCTGGGACCCGAACACTGAAGCTTTCTTT. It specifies CAWSVAWDPNTEAFF.